This TCR beta chain appears in the sequencing data of a study of blood T cell repertoires in COVID-19 (TCRdb year 2020). With regard to the full study: Samples covering the acute and convalescent phases of COVID-19 were provided by collaborators in the United States, Italy and Spain. The material from the prospective study consisted of cDNA or gDNA derived from T cells, B-cell-depleted T cells, or PBMCs. Deeply sampled blood TCRbeta repertoires from subjects exposed to, actively infected with, or recovered from COVID-19 were included in the dataset. The repertoires were released in a freely available public database meant as a resource for research on the immune response to SARS-CoV-2. The samples were drawn from the first 160 participants of the ongoing ImmuneRACE study and from 950 to 1,500 subjects provided by 6 global collaborators. Nearly every sample came with metadata listing a de-identified subject ID, COVID-19 status, age in years and sex. Where available, HLA class I and class II types were obtained from metadata supplied by the sample provider rather than from assay-based typing.

Study-wide conclusions, independent of this receptor: Clinical and demographic metadata were provided uncurated, with the amount varying by source and participant.

Each collaborating institution followed its own protocols to collect whole blood in K2EDTA tubes. For TCRbeta analysis, collaborator samples were shipped as frozen whole blood, as isolated PBMCs, or as DNA extracted from either sample type. Notes on this clone: Its binding antigen is unknown. Base qualities are not at hand, and no much larger clone is one base apart.

The immunoSEQ Assay, a bias-controlled multiplex PCR, was used to amplify TCRbeta CDR3 regions from genomic DNA. Concerning the study's data processing: The number of nucleated cells in each sample was estimated from the amplification of reference gene primers within the assay. To quantify the absolute abundance of each unique TCRbeta CDR3 rearrangement, sequence reads were collapsed and filtered. For each sample, productive Simpson clonality was calculated as the square root of Simpson's diversity index across productive rearrangements. As stored in TCRdb, this immuneACCESS dataset retains in-frame rearrangements with V and J assigned. A fraction of the clones does not appear; measured against another copy, unresolved V genes explain less than half of the discrepancy, and the remainder lacks a known reason. Clone size and V and J calls were adopted from that table, with D and trimming inferred from the DNA. This sample comprises about 120,000 clones, roughly four fifths of them detected only once. Approximately 12% of the sample comes from the top ten.

As encoded in the germline V gene (reference sequence), CDR1 is SEHNR while CDR2 is FQNEAQ. The CDR3 goes from the cysteine to the phenylalanine over 13 residues. The sequence is cut down to CDR3 DNA, 39 bases in frame from base 1. V has 5 bases trimmed and J has 14 bases trimmed; junction bases matching no gene number 12. The receptor's source is a man aged 55 to 70 with acute or convalescent COVID-19. The sequence joins TRBV7-9 to TRBJ1-1, with TRBD1 matching 9 junction bases. The specimen was peripheral blood. The nucleotide sequence reads TGTGCCAGCAGCCAAAGGACAGGGGAAAAGACCTTCTTT. Its protein is CASSQRTGEKTFF.